Following are 4 T cell receptor beta chains from one sample sequenced in a study of somatic mutations in cytotoxic T cells in rheumatoid arthritis. Sequenced by immunoSEQ multiplex PCR; TCRdb stores in-frame clones only, minus some. Of some 38,000 clones in the sample, approximately 80% are singletons; the top ten hold roughly 3.2%. Sequenced: CD8+ T cells sorted from blood. The receptors were sampled from a man in his forties in good health.

The rearrangement links TRBV7-6 to TRBJ2-5; D unresolved. Germline assignment: CDR1 SGHVS and CDR2 FNYEAQ. Trimming pared 0 bases from V and 0 bases from J, leaving 8 bases between. The CDR3 sequence is 15 residues long. The CDR3 region is CASSLAVRYQETQYF. CDR3 nucleotide sequence: TGTGCCAGCAGCTTAGCTGTCAGATACCAAGAGACCCAGTACTTC.

This sequence joins TRBV7-6 and TRBJ2-2; D call uncertain. Germline CDR1 and CDR2: SGHVS and FNYEAQ. The CDR3 extends over 12 amino acids. The V gene lost 4 bases and the J gene lost 3 bases, with 3 bases spanning the gap. CDR3 nucleotides: TGTGCCAGCAGCTCATACACCGGGGAGCTGTTTTTT. Protein product: CASSSYTGELFF.

The count of this clone is one. V is TRBV2 and J is TRBJ2-3; the D gene is possibly TRBD2 (5 bases). The CDR3 has 15 residues. Germline V lookup: CDR1 SNHLY, CDR2 FYNNEI. Trimming left V 3 bases short and J 4 bases short, with 14 bases between. The CDR3 coding sequence is TGTGCCAGCAGTGACGTAGCGTGGAGGTCAGATACGCAGTATTTT. Its protein product is CASSDVAWRSDTQYF.

V usage is TRBV4-1 and J usage is TRBJ2-1; no clear D gene. Deletions cut 1 base from V and 7 bases from J, with 2 bases between. CDR1 is MGHRA and CDR2 is YSYEKL in the germline V gene. This CDR3 has 11 residues. CDR3 in DNA: TGCGCCAGCAGCCAAGGGAATGAGCAGTTCTTC. Protein: CASSQGNEQFF.